This T cell receptor (beta chain) is from a study of T-cell memory formation after mild COVID-19. Study-level background: The TCR clusters were mostly specific to one donor. Whole-study findings and limits: Of the contracting clones, CD4+ ones lay mainly in CM and EM, and CD8+ ones in EMRA.

CDR3 length equals 13 residues. CDR1 and CDR2 (germline): GTSNPN, SVGIG (reference sequence). The trim removed 1 base at V and 2 bases at J, leaving 2 bases unmatched. This clonotype was observed many times. The antigen remains undetermined. In TCRdb, the 5' RACE reads were re-called with MiXCR into one record per CDR3 protein. The sample holds about 340,000 distinct CDR3 sequences, approximately 16% seen once. The rearrangement uses TRBV30 and TRBJ2-7, with 7 bases lining up with TRBD2. The material sequenced was PBMCs or a T cell subset sorted from them (not recorded which). The source is a man between 18 and 29 years old who had mild COVID-19 (a few samples of this study predate the infection). Cell type and time point are not known. CDR3 nucleotides: TGTGCCTGGAGTGACGGGGGGACCTACGAGCAGTACTTC. Protein sequence: CAWSDGGTYEQYF. The full variable domain, in which reference TRBV30 and TRBJ2-7 provide the parts outside the CDR3, is SQTIHQWPATLVQPVGSPLSLECTVEGTSNPNLYWYRQAAGRGLQLLFYSVGIGQISSEVPQNLSASRPQDRQFILSSKKLLLSDSGFYLCAWSDGGTYEQYFGPGTRLTVT.